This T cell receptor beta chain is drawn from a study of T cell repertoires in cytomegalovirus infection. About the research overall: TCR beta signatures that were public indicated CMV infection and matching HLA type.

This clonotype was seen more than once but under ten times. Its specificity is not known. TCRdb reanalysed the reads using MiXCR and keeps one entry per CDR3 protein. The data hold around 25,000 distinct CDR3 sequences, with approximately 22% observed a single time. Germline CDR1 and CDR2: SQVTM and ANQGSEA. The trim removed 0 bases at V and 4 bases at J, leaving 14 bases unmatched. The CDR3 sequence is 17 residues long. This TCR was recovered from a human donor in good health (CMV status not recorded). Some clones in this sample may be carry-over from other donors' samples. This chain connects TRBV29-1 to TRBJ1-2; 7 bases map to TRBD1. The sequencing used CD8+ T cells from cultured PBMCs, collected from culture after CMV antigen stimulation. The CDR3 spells CSVEDAPGGILPYGYTF. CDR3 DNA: TGCAGCGTTGAAGATGCGCCAGGGGGTATTTTACCCTATGGCTACACCTTC.